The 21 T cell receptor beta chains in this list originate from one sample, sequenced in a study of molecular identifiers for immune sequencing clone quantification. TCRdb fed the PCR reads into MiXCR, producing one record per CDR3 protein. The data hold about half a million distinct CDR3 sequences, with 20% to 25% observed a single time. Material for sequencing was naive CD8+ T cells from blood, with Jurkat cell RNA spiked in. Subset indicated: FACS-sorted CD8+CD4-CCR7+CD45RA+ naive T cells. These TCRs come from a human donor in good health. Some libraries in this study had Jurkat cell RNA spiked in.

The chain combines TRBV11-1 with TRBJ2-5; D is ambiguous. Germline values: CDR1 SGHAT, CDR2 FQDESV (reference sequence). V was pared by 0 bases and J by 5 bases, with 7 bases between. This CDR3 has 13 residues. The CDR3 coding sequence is TGTGCCAGCAGCTTAGCCCCCCGGGAGACCCAGTACTTC. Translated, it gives CASSLAPRETQYF.

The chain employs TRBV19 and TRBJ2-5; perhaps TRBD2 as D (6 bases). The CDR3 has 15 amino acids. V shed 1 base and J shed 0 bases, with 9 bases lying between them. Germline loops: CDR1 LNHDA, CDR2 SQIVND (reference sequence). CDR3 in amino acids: CASSIGGLNQETQYF. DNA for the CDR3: TGTGCCAGTAGTATAGGGGGACTGAACCAAGAGACCCAGTACTTC.

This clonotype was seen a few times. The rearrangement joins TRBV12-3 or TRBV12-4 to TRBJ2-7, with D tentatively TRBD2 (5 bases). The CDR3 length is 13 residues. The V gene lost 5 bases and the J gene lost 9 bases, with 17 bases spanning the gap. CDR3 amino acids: CASSPGVVFGQYF. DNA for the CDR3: TGTGCCAGCAGTCCCGGGGTGGTATTCGGGCAGTACTTC.

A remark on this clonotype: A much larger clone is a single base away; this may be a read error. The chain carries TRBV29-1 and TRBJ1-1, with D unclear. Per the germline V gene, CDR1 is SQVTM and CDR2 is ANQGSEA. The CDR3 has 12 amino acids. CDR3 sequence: CSIEDGEPEAFF. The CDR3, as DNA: TGCAGCATTGAAGACGGGGAACCTGAAGCTTTCTTT.

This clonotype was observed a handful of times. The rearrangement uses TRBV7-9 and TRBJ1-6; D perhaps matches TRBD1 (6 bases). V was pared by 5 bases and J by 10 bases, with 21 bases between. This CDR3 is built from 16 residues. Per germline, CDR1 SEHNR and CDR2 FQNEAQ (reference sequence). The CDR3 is CASSPAEQGTLSPLHF. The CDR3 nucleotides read TGTGCCAGCAGCCCAGCAGAGCAGGGGACCCTCTCACCCCTCCACTTT.

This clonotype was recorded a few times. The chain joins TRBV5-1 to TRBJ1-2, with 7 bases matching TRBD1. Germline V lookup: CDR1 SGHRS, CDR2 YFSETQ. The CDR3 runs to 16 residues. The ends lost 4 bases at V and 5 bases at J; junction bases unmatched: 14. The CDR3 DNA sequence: TGCGCCAGCAGCCCGAGGGACAGCTACGCGGAATATGGCTACACCTTC. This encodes CASSPRDSYAEYGYTF.

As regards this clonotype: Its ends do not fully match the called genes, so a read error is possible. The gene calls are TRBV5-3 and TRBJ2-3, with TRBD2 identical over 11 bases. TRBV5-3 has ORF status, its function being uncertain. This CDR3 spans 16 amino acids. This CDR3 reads CASSSIAGGLPDTRYF. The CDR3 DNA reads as TGTGCCAGCAGCTCCATAGCGGGGGGGCTCCCAGATACGCGGTATTTT.

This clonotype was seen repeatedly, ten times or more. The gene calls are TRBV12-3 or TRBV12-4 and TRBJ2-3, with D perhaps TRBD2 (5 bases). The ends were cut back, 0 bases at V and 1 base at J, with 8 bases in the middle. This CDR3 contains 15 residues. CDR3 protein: CASSLAAARTDTQYF. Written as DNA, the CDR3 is TGTGCCAGCAGTTTAGCAGCGGCTCGCACAGATACGCAGTATTTT.

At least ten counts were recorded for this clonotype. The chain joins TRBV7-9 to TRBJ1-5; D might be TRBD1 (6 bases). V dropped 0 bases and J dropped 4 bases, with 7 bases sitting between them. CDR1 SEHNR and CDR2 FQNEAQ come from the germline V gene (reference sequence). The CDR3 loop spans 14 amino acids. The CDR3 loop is CASSLAQGNQPQHF. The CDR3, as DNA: TGTGCCAGCAGCTTAGCACAGGGTAATCAGCCCCAGCATTTT. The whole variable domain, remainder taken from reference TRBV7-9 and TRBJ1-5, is DTGVSQNPRHKITKRGQNVTFRCDPISEHNRLYWYRQTLGQGPEFLTYFQNEAQLEKSRLLSDRFSAERPKGSFSTLEIQRTEQGDSAMYLCASSLAQGNQPQHFGDGTRLSIL.

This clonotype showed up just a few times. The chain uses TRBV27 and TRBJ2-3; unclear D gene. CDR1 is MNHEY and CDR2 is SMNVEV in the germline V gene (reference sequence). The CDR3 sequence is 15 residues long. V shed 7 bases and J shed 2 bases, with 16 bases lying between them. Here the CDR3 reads CASTPVRGDTDTQYF. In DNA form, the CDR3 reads TGTGCCAGCACCCCAGTCCGCGGCGACACAGATACGCAGTATTTT.

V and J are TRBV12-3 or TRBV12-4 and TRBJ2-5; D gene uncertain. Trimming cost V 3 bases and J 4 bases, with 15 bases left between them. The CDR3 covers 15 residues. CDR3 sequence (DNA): TGTGCCAGCAGTTTTACGGCAGGAATAGGAGAGACCCAGTACTTC. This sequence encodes CASSFTAGIGETQYF.

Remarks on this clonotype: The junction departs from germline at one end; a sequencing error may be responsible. CDR3 in amino acids: CAGSPRQGLRFGDNQPQHF. DNA of the CDR3: TGTGCCGGTAGTCCAAGACAGGGATTGAGATTCGGAGACAATCAGCCCCAGCATTTT. This rearrangement joins TRBV19 to TRBJ1-5; TRBD1 matches 7 bases. From germline, CDR1 is LNHDA and CDR2 SQIVND (reference sequence). This CDR3 has 19 residues.

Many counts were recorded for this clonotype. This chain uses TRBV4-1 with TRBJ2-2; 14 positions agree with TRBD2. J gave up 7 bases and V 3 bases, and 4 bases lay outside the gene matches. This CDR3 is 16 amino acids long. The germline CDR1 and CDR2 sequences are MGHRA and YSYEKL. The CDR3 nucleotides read TGCGCCAGCAGCCACGGGACTAGCGGGAGAATCGGGGAGCTGTTTTTT. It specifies CASSHGTSGRIGELFF.

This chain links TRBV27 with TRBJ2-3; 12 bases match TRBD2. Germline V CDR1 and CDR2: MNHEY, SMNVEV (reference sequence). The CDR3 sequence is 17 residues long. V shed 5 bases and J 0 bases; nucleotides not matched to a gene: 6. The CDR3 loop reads CASSPPGLAGSTDTQYF. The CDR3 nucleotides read TGTGCCAGCAGTCCTCCGGGACTAGCGGGCAGCACAGATACGCAGTATTTT.

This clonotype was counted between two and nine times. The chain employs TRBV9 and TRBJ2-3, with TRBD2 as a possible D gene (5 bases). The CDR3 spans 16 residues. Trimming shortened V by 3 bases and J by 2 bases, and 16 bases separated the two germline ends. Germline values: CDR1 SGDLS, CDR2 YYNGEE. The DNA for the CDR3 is TGTGCCAGCAGCGATCGAGCGGTACTAACCACAGATACGCAGTATTTT. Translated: CASSDRAVLTTDTQYF.

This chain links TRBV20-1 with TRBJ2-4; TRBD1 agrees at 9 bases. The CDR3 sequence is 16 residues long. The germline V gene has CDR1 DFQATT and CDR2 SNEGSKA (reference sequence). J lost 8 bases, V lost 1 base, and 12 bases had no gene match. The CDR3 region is CSARGEGQGSLDIQYF. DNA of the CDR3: TGCAGTGCTAGAGGAGAAGGACAGGGGTCCTTGGACATTCAGTACTTC.

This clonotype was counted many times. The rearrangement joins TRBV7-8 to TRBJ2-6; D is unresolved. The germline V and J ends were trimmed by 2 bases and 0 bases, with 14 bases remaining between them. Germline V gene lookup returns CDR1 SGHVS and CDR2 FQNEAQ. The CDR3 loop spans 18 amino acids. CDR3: CASSLFSDFPSGANVLTF. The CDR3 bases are TGTGCCAGCAGCTTATTTTCGGATTTTCCCTCTGGGGCCAACGTCCTGACTTTC.

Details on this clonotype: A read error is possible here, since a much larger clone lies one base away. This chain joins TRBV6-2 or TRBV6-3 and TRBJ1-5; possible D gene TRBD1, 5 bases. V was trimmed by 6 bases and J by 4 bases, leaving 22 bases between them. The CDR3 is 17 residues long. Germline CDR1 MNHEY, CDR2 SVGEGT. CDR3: CASRLRLEGRENQPQHF. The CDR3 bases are TGTGCCAGCAGGTTACGCCTTGAGGGACGGGAAAATCAGCCCCAGCATTTT.

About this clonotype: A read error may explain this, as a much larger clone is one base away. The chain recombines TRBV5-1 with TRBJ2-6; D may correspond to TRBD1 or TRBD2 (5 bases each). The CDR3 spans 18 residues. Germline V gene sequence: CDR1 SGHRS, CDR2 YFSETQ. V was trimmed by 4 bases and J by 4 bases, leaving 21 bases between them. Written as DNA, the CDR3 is TGCGCCAGCAGCACACCGGGACCAGCGGTTACCGGGGCCAACGTCCTGACTTTC. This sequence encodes CASSTPGPAVTGANVLTF.

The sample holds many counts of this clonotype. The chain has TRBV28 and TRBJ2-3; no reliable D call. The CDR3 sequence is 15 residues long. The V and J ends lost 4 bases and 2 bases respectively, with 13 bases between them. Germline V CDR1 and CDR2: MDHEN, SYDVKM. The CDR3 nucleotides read TGTGCCAGCAGTTCTCCCACCCTCAACACAGATACGCAGTATTTT. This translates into CASSSPTLNTDTQYF. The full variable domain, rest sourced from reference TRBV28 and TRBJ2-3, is DVKVTQSSRYLVKRTGEKVFLECVQDMDHENMFWYRQDPGLGLRLIYFSYDVKMKEKGDIPEGYSVSREKKERFSLILESASTNQTSMYLCASSSPTLNTDTQYFGPGTRLTVL.

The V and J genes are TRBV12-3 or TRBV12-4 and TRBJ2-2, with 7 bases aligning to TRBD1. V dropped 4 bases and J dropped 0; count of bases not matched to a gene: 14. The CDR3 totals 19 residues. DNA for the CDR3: TGTGCCAGCAGTTCTACCGGGACAGCCGGAGAAACGAACACCGGGGAGCTGTTTTTT. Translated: CASSSTGTAGETNTGELFF.